These 18 T cell receptor beta chains were sequenced from one sample in a study of Ad26.COV2.S vaccination and SARS-CoV-2 variants (dated by TCRdb to about 2021). The treatment or condition label here, explained by the study, means: around 19 received Ad26.COV2.S at low or high dose, single or two shots; 5 received placebo; per-sample allocation not given. Repertoires of vaccine and placebo recipients were sequenced from samples collected on day 63 after the first injection. The protocol used for the library was the immunoSEQ multiplex PCR assay. In TCRdb, the immuneACCESS table is reduced to in-frame sequences with V and J assigned. These tables do not hold every clone; where another copy was compared, an unresolved V gene accounts for under half, and the others remain unexplained. The sample records some 450,000 clones, around 91% of which are singletons. The top ten clonotypes cover around 4.2% of the sample.

The material sequenced was peripheral blood, taken in a trial of Ad26.COV2.S vaccine versus placebo. These receptors all stem from a person aged 18 to 65 who received the Ad26.COV2.S COVID-19 vaccine or a placebo.

The chain carries TRBV2 and TRBJ1-5; 7 bases are a match to TRBD1. The CDR3 covers 14 residues. In germline, CDR1 is SNHLY, CDR2 FYNNEI. V lost 2 bases and J lost 6; bases outside the gene matches: 4. CDR3 sequence: CASSELSGGQPQHF. The CDR3 DNA reads as TGTGCCAGCAGTGAATTGTCAGGGGGTCAGCCCCAGCATTTT.

This clone came up once. V gene TRBV5-5 combines with J gene TRBJ2-7, with D uncertain. With 1 base removed from V and 0 bases from J, the gap between germline ends came to 5 bases. The CDR3 is 13 residues long. Germline values: CDR1 SGHKS, CDR2 YYEKEE (reference sequence). In nucleotides, the CDR3 is TGTGCCAGCAGCTTGACCCACTCCTACGAGCAGTACTTC. Its protein product is CASSLTHSYEQYF.

The chain uses TRBV5-1 and TRBJ2-7; D gene uncertain. V shed 5 bases and J shed 3 bases, with 18 bases lying between them. Germline CDR1 and CDR2: SGHRS and YFSETQ. This CDR3 spans 15 amino acids. The CDR3 DNA sequence: TGCGCCAGCAGGAATCCAGTGAACTTAGGCTACGAGCAGTACTTC. Translation gives CASRNPVNLGYEQYF.

J is TRBJ2-7 and V is TRBV27; 7 bases map to TRBD1. CDR1 is MNHEY and CDR2 is SMNVEV in the germline V gene (reference sequence). The CDR3 is 15 amino acids. Trimming cost V 6 bases and J 6 bases; bases outside gene matches: 14. CDR3 sequence reads: CASRERQGPSGEQYF. In nucleotides, the CDR3 is TGTGCCAGCAGGGAACGACAGGGTCCCTCGGGCGAGCAGTACTTC.

The rearrangement joins TRBV30 to TRBJ2-7; 8 bases line up with TRBD1. CDR1 is GTSNPN and CDR2 is SVGIG in the germline V gene (reference sequence). Trimming cost V 4 bases and J 5 bases; bases outside gene matches: 4. The CDR3 runs to 12 residues. CDR3 sequence reads: CAWTGGPDEQYF. In nucleotides, the CDR3 is TGTGCCTGGACAGGGGGCCCCGACGAGCAGTACTTC.

V is TRBV27 and J is TRBJ2-1; D is unresolved. CDR1 is MNHEY, CDR2 SMNVEV, per germline (reference sequence). This CDR3 comprises 13 residues. Trimming cost V 0 bases and J 9 bases, with 9 bases left between them. The CDR3 DNA reads as TGTGCCAGCAGTTTATCCCCCCGTTCTGAGCAGTTCTTC. Amino acid sequence: CASSLSPRSEQFF.

This chain connects TRBV29-1 to TRBJ2-1; a weak D match, TRBD2 (5 bases). There are 15 residues in the CDR3. V lost 6 bases and J 6 bases, leaving 21 bases between the germline ends. CDR1 SQVTM and CDR2 ANQGSEA come from the germline V gene. In DNA form, the CDR3 reads TGCAGCGTCAAAGCTCACTCACTCGGAGGCAATGAGCAGTTCTTC. This codes for CSVKAHSLGGNEQFF.

J is TRBJ1-1 and V is TRBV5-6, with 8 bases fitting TRBD1. The CDR3 is made up of 14 amino acids. Trimming removed 6 bases from V and 4 bases from J; junction bases left unmatched: 8. Germline CDR1 SGHDT, CDR2 YYEEEE. CDR3 loop: CASTLQGGGTEAFF. In nucleotides, the CDR3 is TGTGCCAGCACCTTACAGGGGGGGGGCACTGAAGCTTTCTTT.

This clone has a handful of counts. V usage is TRBV28 and J usage is TRBJ2-1; no definite D call. V lost 1 base, J lost 5 bases, and 12 bases lay in between. The germline V gene encodes CDR1 MDHEN and CDR2 SYDVKM. This CDR3 spans 15 amino acids. CDR3 amino acids: CASSLSGGQNNEQFF. The CDR3 region has the DNA TGTGCCAGCAGTTTATCGGGCGGTCAGAACAATGAGCAGTTCTTC.

V and J are TRBV9 and TRBJ2-5; tentatively, D is TRBD2 (6 bases). The CDR3 has 16 amino acids. CDR1 is SGDLS, CDR2 YYNGEE, per germline. Trimming cost V 4 bases and J 1 base, with 17 bases left between them. CDR3 amino acids: CASSPQAGGAQETQYF. The CDR3 nucleotides are TGTGCCAGCAGCCCCCAAGCAGGAGGGGCCCAAGAGACCCAGTACTTC.

The V and J genes are TRBV11-3 and TRBJ1-1; TRBD1 agrees at 7 bases. From germline, CDR1 is SGHNT and CDR2 YENEEA. This CDR3 comprises 12 residues. V lost 5 bases to trimming and J lost 6 bases; unmatched junction nucleotides: 3. The CDR3 reads CASSGRGAEAFF. CDR3 DNA sequence: TGTGCCAGCAGCGGCAGGGGGGCTGAAGCTTTCTTT.

The chain recombines TRBV6-6 with TRBJ1-5; a weak D match, TRBD1 (5 bases). This CDR3 region has 20 residues. Trimming left V 6 bases short and J 3 bases short, with 30 bases between. CDR1 and CDR2 (germline): MNHNY, SVGAGI (reference sequence). CDR3 residues: CASSPLLGAGISTLNQPQHF. CDR3 coding DNA: TGTGCCAGCAGCCCCTTATTAGGGGCCGGTATTTCTACCCTCAATCAGCCCCAGCATTTT.

The chain combines TRBV7-2 with TRBJ1-2; TRBD1 aligns across 8 bases. CDR1 is SGHTA, CDR2 FQGNSA, per germline. V lost 4 bases to trimming and J lost 5 bases; unmatched junction nucleotides: 6. This CDR3 is built from 14 residues. In DNA, the CDR3 is TGTGCCAGCAGCTCCGATGGACAGGGATATGGCTACACCTTC. This codes for CASSSDGQGYGYTF.

The J gene is TRBJ2-1, the V gene TRBV12-3 or TRBV12-4; D ambiguous. The V gene lost 2 bases and the J gene lost 10 bases, with 9 bases spanning the gap. This CDR3 is built from 12 residues. This chain's CDR3 is CASSLLVKEQFF. CDR3 nucleotides: TGTGCCAGCAGTTTATTAGTCAAGGAGCAGTTCTTC.

V is TRBV30 and J is TRBJ2-7; D gene ambiguous. Germline V lookup: CDR1 GTSNPN, CDR2 SVGIG (reference sequence). The CDR3 runs 13 residues. Trimming pared 3 bases from V and 5 bases from J, leaving 14 bases between. The DNA for the CDR3 is TGTGCCTGGAGCGACTCACTTTCCGACGAGCAGTACTTC. Amino acid sequence: CAWSDSLSDEQYF.

This clone was seen a handful of times. J is TRBJ2-7 and V is TRBV7-9, with D unresolved. The CDR3 covers 13 residues. The V and J ends lost 7 bases and 4 bases respectively, with 14 bases between them. The germline CDR1 and CDR2 sequences are SEHNR and FQNEAQ (reference sequence). The CDR3 is CASTGRSGYEQYF. The CDR3 bases are TGTGCCAGCACCGGCAGATCTGGGTACGAGCAGTACTTC.

This clone was recorded only once. The chain links TRBV28 to TRBJ1-2, with no clear D. The CDR3 covers 13 residues. Trimming removed 2 bases at V and 3 bases at J, with 7 bases between. Germline V gene sequence: CDR1 MDHEN, CDR2 SYDVKM. Written as DNA, the CDR3 is TGTGCCAGCAGTTTAATATTGTACTATGGCTACACCTTC. It yields the protein CASSLILYYGYTF.

This chain connects TRBV28 to TRBJ1-5; 8 bases match TRBD1. Germline CDR1 MDHEN, CDR2 SYDVKM. The CDR3 sequence is 18 residues long. The trim removed 3 bases at V and 4 bases at J, leaving 14 bases unmatched. CDR3 sequence (DNA): TGTGCCAGCAGTTTTGGGCAGGGGGCTGAAATCCAAAATCAGCCCCAGCATTTT. Its translation: CASSFGQGAEIQNQPQHF.